This T cell receptor beta chain was captured in a study of T cells in Graves' hyperthyroidism and ophthalmopathy. General observations from the study: Blood held most thyroid clonotypes expanded above 0.001 frequency.

Trimming took 3 bases from V and 0 from J, leaving 19 bases between them. The CDR3 has 18 residues. Germline values: CDR1 MDHEN, CDR2 SYDVKM. This clonotype was observed many times. Its target is not known. Subjects aged 18 to 65 presented with newly diagnosed hyperthyroidism of less than 2 months' duration. Patients having uncontrolled infection, another autoimmune disease, pregnancy or lactation were not included. Amplification yielded TCR beta CDR3 regions, with RNA transcripts as the source. HTBI primers were the set used in a first-round RT-PCR of the TCR CDR3. TCRdb re-called the multiplex PCR reads through MiXCR, storing one row per CDR3 protein. The repertoire holds approximately 400,000 distinct CDR3 sequences, around 16% seen once, with around a quarter in the top ten.

This sequence joins TRBV28 and TRBJ2-3; a possible D gene is TRBD2 (6 bases). This TCR came from a woman aged 18-29 years with Graves' hyperthyroidism that later progressed to Graves' ophthalmopathy. Sequenced material: blood. The CDR3 protein is CASSFRLAWFSSTDTQYF. In nucleotides, the CDR3 is TGTGCCAGCAGTTTCCGGCTAGCGTGGTTCTCTAGCACAGATACGCAGTATTTT.